This T cell receptor (beta chain) is from a study of CD8 T cells in Susac syndrome. Reverse transcription of roughly 0.45 to 1 ug RNA used random hexamers. Across 54 Vbeta and 13 Jbeta, TCR beta CDR3 was amplified with immunoSEQ multiplex PCR. TCRdb processed the immunoSEQ multiplex PCR reads anew with MiXCR; each CDR3 protein has one entry. There are some 130,000 distinct CDR3 sequences in the sample; approximately 79% occur only once, and 0.51% lies in the top ten. V shed 5 bases and J shed 2 bases, with 18 bases lying between them. The CDR3 has 17 amino acids. This clonotype originated in a human donor with multiple sclerosis. The sample was CD8+ T cells from PBMCs. The chain has TRBV12-3 or TRBV12-4 and TRBJ2-2; either TRBD1 or TRBD2 may supply D (5 bases each). CDR3 sequence (DNA): TGTGCCAGCAGTCCTGTTATCGGGGCGTATAACACCGGGGAGCTGTTTTTT. Translating it yields CASSPVIGAYNTGELFF.